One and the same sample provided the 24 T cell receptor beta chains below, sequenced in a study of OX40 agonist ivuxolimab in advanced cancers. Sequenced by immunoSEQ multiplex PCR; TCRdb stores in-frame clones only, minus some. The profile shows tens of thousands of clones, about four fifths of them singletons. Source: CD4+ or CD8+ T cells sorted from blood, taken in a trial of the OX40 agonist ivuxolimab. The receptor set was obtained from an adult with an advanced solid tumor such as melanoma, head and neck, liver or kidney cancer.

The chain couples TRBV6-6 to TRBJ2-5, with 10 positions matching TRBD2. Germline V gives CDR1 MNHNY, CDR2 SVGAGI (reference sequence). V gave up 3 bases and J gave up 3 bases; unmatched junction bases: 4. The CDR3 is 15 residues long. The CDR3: CASSYGLAGEETQYF. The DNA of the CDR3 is TGTGCCAGCAGTTATGGGCTAGCGGGGGAAGAGACCCAGTACTTC.

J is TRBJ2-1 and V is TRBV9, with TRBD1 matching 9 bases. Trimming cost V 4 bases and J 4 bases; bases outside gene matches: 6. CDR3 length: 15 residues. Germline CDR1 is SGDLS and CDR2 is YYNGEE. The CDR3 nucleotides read TGTGCCAGCAGCTCCAGACAGGGGGGATACAATGAGCAGTTCTTC. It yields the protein CASSSRQGGYNEQFF.

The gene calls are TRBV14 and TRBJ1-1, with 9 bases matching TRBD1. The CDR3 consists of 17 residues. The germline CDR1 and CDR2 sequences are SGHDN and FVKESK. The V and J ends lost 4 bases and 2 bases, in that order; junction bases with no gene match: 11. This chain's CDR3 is CASSRPRMGQGNTEAFF. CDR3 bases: TGTGCCAGCAGCCGCCCTAGGATGGGACAGGGAAACACTGAAGCTTTCTTT.

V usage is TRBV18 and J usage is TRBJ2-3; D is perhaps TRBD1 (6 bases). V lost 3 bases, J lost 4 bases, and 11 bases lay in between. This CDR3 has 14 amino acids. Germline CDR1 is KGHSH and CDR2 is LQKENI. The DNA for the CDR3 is TGTGCCAGCTCACCTTTGACAGGCCCAGATACGCAGTATTTT. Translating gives CASSPLTGPDTQYF.

The CDR3 DNA reads TGTGCCAGCACCGTCGGGACAGGGGTTAATCAGCCCCAGCATTTT. It codes for CASTVGTGVNQPQHF. The chain joins TRBV7-8 to TRBJ1-5; TRBD1 matches 10 bases. Germline lookup yields CDR1 SGHVS and CDR2 FQNEAQ. The ends lost 7 bases at V and 4 bases at J; junction bases unmatched: 7. The CDR3 has 15 residues.

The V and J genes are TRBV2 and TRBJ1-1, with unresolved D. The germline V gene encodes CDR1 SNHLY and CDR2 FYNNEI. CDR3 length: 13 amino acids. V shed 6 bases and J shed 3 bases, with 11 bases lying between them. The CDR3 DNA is TGTGCCAGCAGATCCAGCCTGTACACTGAAGCTTTCTTT. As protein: CASRSSLYTEAFF.

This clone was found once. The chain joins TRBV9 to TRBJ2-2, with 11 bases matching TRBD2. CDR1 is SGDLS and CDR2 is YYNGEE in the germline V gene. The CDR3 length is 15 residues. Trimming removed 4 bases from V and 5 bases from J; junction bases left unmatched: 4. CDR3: CASSLRTSGTGELFF. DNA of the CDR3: TGTGCCAGCAGCCTGCGGACTAGCGGGACCGGGGAGCTGTTTTTT.

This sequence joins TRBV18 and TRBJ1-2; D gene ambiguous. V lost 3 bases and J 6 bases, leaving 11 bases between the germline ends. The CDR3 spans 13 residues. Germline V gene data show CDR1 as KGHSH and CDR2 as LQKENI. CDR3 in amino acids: CASSPRGVDGYTF. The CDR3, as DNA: TGTGCCAGCTCACCCCGGGGAGTGGATGGCTACACCTTC.

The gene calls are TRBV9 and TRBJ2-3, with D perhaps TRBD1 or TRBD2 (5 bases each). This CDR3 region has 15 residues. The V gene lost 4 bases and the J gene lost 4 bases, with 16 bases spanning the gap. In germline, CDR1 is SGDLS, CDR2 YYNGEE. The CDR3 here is CASSPTPGAPDTQYF. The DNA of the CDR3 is TGTGCCAGCAGCCCTACCCCCGGGGCTCCAGATACGCAGTATTTT.

The CDR3: CASSRIQGGQPQHF. In DNA form, the CDR3 reads TGTGCCAGTAGTAGAATTCAAGGAGGGCAGCCCCAGCATTTT. The rearrangement joins TRBV19 to TRBJ1-5; D uncertain. From germline, CDR1 is LNHDA and CDR2 SQIVND (reference sequence). This CDR3 is built from 14 residues. V was cut by 4 bases and J by 7 bases, with 14 bases left in between.

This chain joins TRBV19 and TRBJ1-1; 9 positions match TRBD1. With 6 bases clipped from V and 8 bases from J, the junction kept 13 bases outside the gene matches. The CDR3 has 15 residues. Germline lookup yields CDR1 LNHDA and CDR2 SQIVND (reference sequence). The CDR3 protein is CASSTWDRAISEAFF. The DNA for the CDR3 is TGTGCCAGTAGCACATGGGACAGGGCGATTTCCGAAGCTTTCTTT.

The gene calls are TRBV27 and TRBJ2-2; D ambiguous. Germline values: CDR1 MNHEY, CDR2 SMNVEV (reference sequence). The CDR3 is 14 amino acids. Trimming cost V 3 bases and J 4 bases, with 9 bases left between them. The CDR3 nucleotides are TGTGCCAGCAGTTTCAAGGTGATCACCGGGGAGCTGTTTTTT. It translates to CASSFKVITGELFF.

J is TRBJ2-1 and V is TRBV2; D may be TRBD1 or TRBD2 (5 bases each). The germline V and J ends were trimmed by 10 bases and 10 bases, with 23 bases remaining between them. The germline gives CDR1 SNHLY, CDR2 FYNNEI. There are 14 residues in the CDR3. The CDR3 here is CATSWGSRDEEQFF. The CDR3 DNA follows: TGTGCCACCTCGTGGGGGTCCCGGGACGAGGAGCAGTTCTTC.

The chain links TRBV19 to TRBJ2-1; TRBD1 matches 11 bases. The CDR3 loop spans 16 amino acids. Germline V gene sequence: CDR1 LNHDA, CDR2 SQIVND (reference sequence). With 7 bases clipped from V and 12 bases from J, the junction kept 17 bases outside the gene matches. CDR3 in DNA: TGTGCCAGTACCCCTATCCGGGACAGGGGGTTTATTGTGCAGTTCTTC. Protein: CASTPIRDRGFIVQFF.

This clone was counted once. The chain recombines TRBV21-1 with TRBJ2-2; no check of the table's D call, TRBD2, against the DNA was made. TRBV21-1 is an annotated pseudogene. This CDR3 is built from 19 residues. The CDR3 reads CASSSARGGLAGGAGELFF. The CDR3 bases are TGTGCCAGCAGTTCCGCCCGGGGTGGACTAGCGGGAGGGGCCGGGGAGCTGTTTTTT.

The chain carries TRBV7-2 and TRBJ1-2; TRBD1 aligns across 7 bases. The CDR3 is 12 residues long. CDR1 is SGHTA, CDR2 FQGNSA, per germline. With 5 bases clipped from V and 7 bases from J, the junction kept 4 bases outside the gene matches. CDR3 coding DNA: TGTGCCAGCAGCGCGACAGGGTTTGGCTACACCTTC. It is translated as CASSATGFGYTF. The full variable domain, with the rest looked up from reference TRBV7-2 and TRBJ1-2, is GAGVSQSPSNKVTEKGKDVELRCDPISGHTALYWYRQSLGQGLEFLIYFQGNSAPDKSGLPSDRFSAERTGGSVSTLTIQRTQQEDSAVYLCASSATGFGYTFGSGTRLTVV.

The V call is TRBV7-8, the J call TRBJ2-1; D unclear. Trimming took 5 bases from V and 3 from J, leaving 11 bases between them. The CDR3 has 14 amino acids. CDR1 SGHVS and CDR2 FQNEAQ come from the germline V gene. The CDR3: CASSPGSNYNEQFF. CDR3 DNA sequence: TGTGCCAGCAGCCCTGGAAGTAACTACAATGAGCAGTTCTTC.

DNA of the CDR3: TGCGCCAGCAGCATACAGGGTAGAGGAGAGCAGTACTTC. Its protein product is CASSIQGRGEQYF. This chain links TRBV10-1 with TRBJ2-5; possible D gene TRBD1, 6 bases. CDR3 length: 13 residues. Germline V gene lookup returns CDR1 WNHNN and CDR2 SYGVQD (reference sequence). V dropped 6 bases and J dropped 11 bases, with 19 bases sitting between them.

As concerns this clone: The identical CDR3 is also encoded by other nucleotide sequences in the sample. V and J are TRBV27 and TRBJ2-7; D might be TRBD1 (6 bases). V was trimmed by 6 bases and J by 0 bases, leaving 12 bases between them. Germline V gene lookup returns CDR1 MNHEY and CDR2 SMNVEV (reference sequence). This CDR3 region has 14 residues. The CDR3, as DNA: TGTGCCAGCAGACCCGACAGGATCTCCTACGAGCAGTACTTC. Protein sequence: CASRPDRISYEQYF.

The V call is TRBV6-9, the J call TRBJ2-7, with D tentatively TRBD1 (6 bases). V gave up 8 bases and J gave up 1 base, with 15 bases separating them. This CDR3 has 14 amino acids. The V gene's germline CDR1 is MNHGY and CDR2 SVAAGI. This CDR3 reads CASRTGQKSYEQYF. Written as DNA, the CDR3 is TGTGCCAGCCGAACTGGACAGAAATCCTACGAGCAGTACTTC.

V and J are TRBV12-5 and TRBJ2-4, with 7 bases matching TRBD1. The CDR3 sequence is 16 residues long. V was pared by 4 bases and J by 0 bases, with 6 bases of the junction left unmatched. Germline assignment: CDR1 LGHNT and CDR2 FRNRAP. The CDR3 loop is CASGSGQLGAKNIQYF. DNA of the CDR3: TGTGCTAGTGGTTCGGGACAGCTGGGAGCCAAAAACATTCAGTACTTC.

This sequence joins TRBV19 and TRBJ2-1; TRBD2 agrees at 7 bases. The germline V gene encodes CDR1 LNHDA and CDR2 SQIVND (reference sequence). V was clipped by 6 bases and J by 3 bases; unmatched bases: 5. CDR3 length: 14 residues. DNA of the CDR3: TGTGCCAGTAGGGTGACTAGCAGCTACAATGAGCAGTTCTTC. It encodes CASRVTSSYNEQFF.

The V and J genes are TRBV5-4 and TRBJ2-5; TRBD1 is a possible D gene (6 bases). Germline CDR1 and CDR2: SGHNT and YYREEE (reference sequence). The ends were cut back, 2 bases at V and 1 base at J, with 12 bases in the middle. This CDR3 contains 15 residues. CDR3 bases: TGTGCCAGCAGCTTTAAACGGACAGCCCAAGAGACCCAGTACTTC. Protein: CASSFKRTAQETQYF. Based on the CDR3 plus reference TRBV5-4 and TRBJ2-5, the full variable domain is ETGVTQSPTHLIKTRGQQVTLRCSSQSGHNTVSWYQQALGQGPQFIFQYYREEENGRGNFPPRFSGLQFPNYSSELNVNALELDDSALYLCASSFKRTAQETQYFGPGTRLLVL.

DNA for the CDR3: TGTGCCAGCAGTGAAATGGGGGACAGGGCTGACTATGGCTACACCTTC. The encoded protein is CASSEMGDRADYGYTF. The chain recombines TRBV25-1 with TRBJ1-2; 9 positions match TRBD1. CDR1 and CDR2 from the germline V gene are MGHDK and SYGVNS. J was trimmed by 3 bases and V by 2 bases; bases with no gene match: 7. This CDR3 has 16 residues.